A single TCR beta chain is shown here with its context. The record originates from a study of memory CD4+ T cells and cytomegalovirus serostatus. Sequenced by immunoSEQ multiplex PCR; TCRdb stores in-frame clones only, minus some. The sample contains 60,000 to 70,000 clones, less than 85% of which appear only once. Germline CDR1 WNHNN, CDR2 SYGVQD (reference sequence). The CDR3 has 14 residues. Germline trimming cut 6 bases from V and 5 bases from J; bases unmatched to any gene: 9. Single viable CD3+CD4+CD8-CD45RO+ cells were sorted as the memory CD4+ T cells. The chain couples TRBV10-1 to TRBJ2-5; 7 bases fit TRBD2. The source is an adult in good health and CMV-seronegative. Some clones in this sample may be carry-over from other donors' samples. Sequencing was done on a sample of memory CD4+ T cells from blood. The DNA of the CDR3 is TGCGCCAGCAGCGGAGCGGGGCCTTTCGAGACCCAGTACTTC. Amino acid sequence: CASSGAGPFETQYF.